This passage covers 10 T cell receptor beta chains from one sample sequenced in a study of Graves' ophthalmopathy and Graves' hyperthyroidism. Amplified material comprised TCR beta CDR3 regions derived from RNA transcripts. HTBI-primed RT-PCR formed the first round, and a multiplex PCR formed the second. TCRdb fed the multiplex PCR reads into MiXCR, producing one record per CDR3 protein. Here the sample spans a few hundred thousand distinct CDR3 sequences, approximately 17% being singletons. Sequences were obtained from peripheral blood. These receptors came from an adult woman with stable Graves' hyperthyroidism.

At least ten counts were recorded for this clonotype. This chain joins TRBV6-1 and TRBJ1-5, with 7 bases aligning to TRBD1. The CDR3 has 13 amino acids. Trimming took 8 bases from V and 3 from J; bases not matched to a gene: 4. Germline assignment: CDR1 MNHNS and CDR2 SASEGT. CDR3 sequence reads: CASGEGANQPQHF. In DNA, the CDR3 is TGTGCCAGCGGGGAGGGGGCCAATCAGCCCCAGCATTTT.

Ten or more counts support this clonotype. The chain joins TRBV19 to TRBJ2-7; TRBD1 matches at 8 bases. V shed 2 bases, J shed 2 bases, and the junction held 2 bases outside the gene matches. From germline, CDR1 is LNHDA and CDR2 SQIVND (reference sequence). The CDR3 covers 14 residues. The CDR3 DNA sequence: TGTGCCAGTAGTATAAGGACAGGGACCTACGAGCAGTACTTC. It translates to CASSIRTGTYEQYF.

The J gene is TRBJ2-7, the V gene TRBV6-1, with D unclear. Germline CDR1 and CDR2: MNHNS and SASEGT. The V and J ends lost 7 bases and 1 base respectively, with 11 bases between them. The CDR3 is 13 amino acids. The chain's CDR3 is CASTRTSSYEQYF. The CDR3 DNA reads TGTGCCAGCACGAGGACCTCATCCTACGAGCAGTACTTC.

The chain couples TRBV9 to TRBJ1-6; D gene ambiguous. V dropped 0 bases and J dropped 9 bases, with 4 bases sitting between them. Germline V lookup: CDR1 SGDLS, CDR2 YYNGEE. This CDR3 has 12 residues. CDR3 sequence (DNA): TGTGCCAGCAGCGTAGTCGGTTCACCCCTCCACTTT. This encodes CASSVVGSPLHF.

This clonotype came up a few times. The chain combines TRBV19 with TRBJ2-7; D is perhaps TRBD1 (6 bases). V was trimmed by 2 bases and J by 3 bases, leaving 20 bases between them. The CDR3 has 17 residues. Germline CDR1 reads LNHDA; CDR2 reads SQIVND (reference sequence). The CDR3, as DNA: TGTGCCAGTAGTATAAAAGGGGGACCGGGAAGTGGCTACGAGCAGTACTTC. Its protein product is CASSIKGGPGSGYEQYF. Full variable domain (missing parts from reference TRBV19 and TRBJ2-7): DGGITQSPKYLFRKEGQNVTLSCEQNLNHDAMYWYRQDPGQGLRLIYYSQIVNDFQKGDIAEGYSVSREKKESFPLTVTSAQKNPTAFYLCASSIKGGPGSGYEQYFGPGTRLTVT.

This clonotype occurred a few times. Here the CDR3 omits its conserved ending phenylalanine or tryptophan, so a read error is the likely source. The chain couples TRBV4-1 to TRBJ1-1; 9 bases align to TRBD1. After removal of 4 bases from V and 0 bases from J, the junction contained 3 bases not matched to a gene. The length of the CDR3 is 15 residues. Per germline, CDR1 MGHRA and CDR2 YSYEKL. CDR3 bases: TGCGCCAGCAGCCGCGGACAGGGGTTGAACACTGAAGCTTTCCTT. Translating it yields CASSRGQGLNTEAFL.

The chain uses TRBV5-5 and TRBJ1-2, with 8 bases fitting TRBD1. The CDR3 contains 16 residues. The germline V gene has CDR1 SGHKS and CDR2 YYEKEE (reference sequence). V lost 1 base, J lost 7 bases, and 12 bases stayed unmatched. As DNA, the CDR3 is TGTGCCAGCAGCTTGTCGAGGGGCCTAACAGGGGGTGGCTACACCTTC. This translates into CASSLSRGLTGGGYTF.

This clonotype was observed a few times. The junction departs from the called germline gene at one end, perhaps through a read error. The chain employs TRBV29-1 and TRBJ1-1; 8 bases are a match to TRBD1. The CDR3 spans 14 residues. CDR1 and CDR2 from the germline V gene are SQVTM and ANQGSEA. The CDR3 sequence: CSVFGQGLKTEAFF. The CDR3 DNA is TGCAGCGTTTTCGGACAGGGTCTGAAGACTGAAGCTTTCTTT.

This clonotype was recorded many times. The chain is built from TRBV12-3 or TRBV12-4 and TRBJ1-3; 9 bases are shared with TRBD1. The CDR3 loop spans 14 amino acids. V shed 5 bases, J shed 2 bases, and the junction held 1 base outside the gene matches. DNA of the CDR3: TGTGCCAGCAGTCGGGACAGGGCTGGAAACACCATATATTTT. Translating it yields CASSRDRAGNTIYF.

This clonotype was counted many times. The rearrangement uses TRBV28 and TRBJ1-6; TRBD1 agrees at 7 bases. V shed 6 bases, J shed 7 bases, and the junction held 6 bases outside the gene matches. CDR1 is MDHEN and CDR2 is SYDVKM in the germline V gene. The CDR3 has 14 residues. The CDR3 here is CASSLGQPNSPLHF. The CDR3 nucleotides are TGTGCCAGCAGCCTGGGACAGCCCAATTCACCCCTCCACTTT.